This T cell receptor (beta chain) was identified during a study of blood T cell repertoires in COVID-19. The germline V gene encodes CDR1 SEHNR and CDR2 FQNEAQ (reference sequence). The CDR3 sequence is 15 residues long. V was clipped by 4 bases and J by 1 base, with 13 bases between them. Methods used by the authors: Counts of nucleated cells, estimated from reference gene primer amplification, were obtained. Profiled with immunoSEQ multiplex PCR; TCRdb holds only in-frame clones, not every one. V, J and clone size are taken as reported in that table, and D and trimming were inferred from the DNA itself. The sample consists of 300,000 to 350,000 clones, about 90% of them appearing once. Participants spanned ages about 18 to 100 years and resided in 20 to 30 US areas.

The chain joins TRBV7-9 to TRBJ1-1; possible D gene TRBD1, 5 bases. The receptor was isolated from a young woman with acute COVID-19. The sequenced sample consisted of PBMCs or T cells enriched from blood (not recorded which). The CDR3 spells CASSSQGLGNTEAFF. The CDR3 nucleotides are TGTGCCAGCAGCTCGCAGGGCTTGGGGAACACTGAAGCTTTCTTT.